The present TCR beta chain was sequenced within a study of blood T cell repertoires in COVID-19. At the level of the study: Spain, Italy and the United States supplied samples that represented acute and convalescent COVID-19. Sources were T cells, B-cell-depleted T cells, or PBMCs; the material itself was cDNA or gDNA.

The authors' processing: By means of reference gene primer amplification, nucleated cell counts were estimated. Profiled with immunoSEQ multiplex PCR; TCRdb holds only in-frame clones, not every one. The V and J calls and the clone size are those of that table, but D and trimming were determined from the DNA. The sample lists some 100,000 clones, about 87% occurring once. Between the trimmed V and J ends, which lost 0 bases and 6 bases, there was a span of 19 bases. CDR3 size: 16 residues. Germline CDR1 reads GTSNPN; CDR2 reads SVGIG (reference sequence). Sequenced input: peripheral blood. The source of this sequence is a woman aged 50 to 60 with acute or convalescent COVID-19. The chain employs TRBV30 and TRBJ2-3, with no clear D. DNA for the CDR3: TGTGCCTGGAGTGTCTATGGTCCTGAACTCCGGGATACGCAGTATTTT. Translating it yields CAWSVYGPELRDTQYF. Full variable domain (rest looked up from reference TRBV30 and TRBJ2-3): SQTIHQWPATLVQPVGSPLSLECTVEGTSNPNLYWYRQAAGRGLQLLFYSVGIGQISSEVPQNLSASRPQDRQFILSSKKLLLSDSGFYLCAWSVYGPELRDTQYFGPGTRLTVL.